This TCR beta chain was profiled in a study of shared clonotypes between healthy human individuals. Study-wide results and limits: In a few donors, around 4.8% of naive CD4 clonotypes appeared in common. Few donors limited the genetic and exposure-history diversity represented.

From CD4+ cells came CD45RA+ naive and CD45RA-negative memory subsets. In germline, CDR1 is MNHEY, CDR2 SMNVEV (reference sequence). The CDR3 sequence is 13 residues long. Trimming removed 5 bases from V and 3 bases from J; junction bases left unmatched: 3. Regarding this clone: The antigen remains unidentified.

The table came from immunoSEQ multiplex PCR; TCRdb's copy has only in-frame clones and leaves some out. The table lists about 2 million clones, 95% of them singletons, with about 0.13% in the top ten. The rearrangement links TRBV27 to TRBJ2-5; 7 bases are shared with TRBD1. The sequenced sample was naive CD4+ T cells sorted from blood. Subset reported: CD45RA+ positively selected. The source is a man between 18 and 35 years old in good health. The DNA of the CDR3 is TGTGCCAGCAGTGCGGACAGGAAAGAGACCCAGTACTTC. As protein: CASSADRKETQYF.